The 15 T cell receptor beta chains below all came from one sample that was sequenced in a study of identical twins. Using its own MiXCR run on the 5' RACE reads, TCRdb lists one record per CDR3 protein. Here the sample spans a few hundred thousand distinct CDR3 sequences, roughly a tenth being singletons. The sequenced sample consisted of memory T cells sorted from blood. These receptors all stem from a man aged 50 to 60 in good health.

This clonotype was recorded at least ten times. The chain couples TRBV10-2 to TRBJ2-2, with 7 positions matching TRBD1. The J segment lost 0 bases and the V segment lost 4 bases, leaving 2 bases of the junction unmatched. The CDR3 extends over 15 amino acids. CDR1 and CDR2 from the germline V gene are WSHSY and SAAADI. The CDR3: CASSGDSSNTGELFF. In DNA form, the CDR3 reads TGCGCCAGCAGTGGGGACAGCTCGAACACCGGGGAGCTGTTTTTT.

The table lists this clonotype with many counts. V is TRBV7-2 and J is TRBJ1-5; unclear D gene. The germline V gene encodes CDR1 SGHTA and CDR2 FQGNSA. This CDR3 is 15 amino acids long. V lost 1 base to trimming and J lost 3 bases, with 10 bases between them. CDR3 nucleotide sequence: TGTGCCAGCAGCTTAGTGGCGGGGAACAATCAGCCCCAGCATTTT. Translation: CASSLVAGNNQPQHF.

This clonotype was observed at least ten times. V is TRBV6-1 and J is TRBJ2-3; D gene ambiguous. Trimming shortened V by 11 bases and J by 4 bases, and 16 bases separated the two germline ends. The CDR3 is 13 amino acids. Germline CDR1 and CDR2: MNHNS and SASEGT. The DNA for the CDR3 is TGTGCCTGCTCCATCAGTAGGGCAGATACGCAGTATTTT. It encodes CACSISRADTQYF.

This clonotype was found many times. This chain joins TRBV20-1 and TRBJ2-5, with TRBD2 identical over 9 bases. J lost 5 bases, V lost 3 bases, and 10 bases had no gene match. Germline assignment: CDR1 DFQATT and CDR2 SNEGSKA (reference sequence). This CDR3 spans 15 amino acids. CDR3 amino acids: CSARRLAGSWETQYF. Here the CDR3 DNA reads TGCAGTGCTAGGAGGCTAGCGGGGTCATGGGAGACCCAGTACTTC.

For the CDR3, the DNA is TGCGCCAGCAGCCAATTCCCAGGAAATGAGCAGTTCTTC. This sequence encodes CASSQFPGNEQFF. The V call is TRBV4-1, the J call TRBJ2-1, with no clear D. The germline CDR1 and CDR2 sequences are MGHRA and YSYEKL. V lost 2 bases to trimming and J lost 7 bases, with 9 bases between them. The CDR3 loop spans 13 amino acids.

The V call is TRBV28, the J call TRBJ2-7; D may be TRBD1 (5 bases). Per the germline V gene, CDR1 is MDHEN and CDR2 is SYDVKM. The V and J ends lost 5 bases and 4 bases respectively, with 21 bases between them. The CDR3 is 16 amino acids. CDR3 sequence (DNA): TGTGCCAGCAGTCCTAACCTACCAGGGCGGTCGTACGAGCAGTACTTC. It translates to CASSPNLPGRSYEQYF.

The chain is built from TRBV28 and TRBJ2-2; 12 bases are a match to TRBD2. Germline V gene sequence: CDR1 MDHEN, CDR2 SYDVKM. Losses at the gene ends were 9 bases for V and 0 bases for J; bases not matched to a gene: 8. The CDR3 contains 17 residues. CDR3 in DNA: TGTGCCAGTCCAGGACTAGCGGGAAGATCGAACACCGGGGAGCTGTTTTTT. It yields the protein CASPGLAGRSNTGELFF.

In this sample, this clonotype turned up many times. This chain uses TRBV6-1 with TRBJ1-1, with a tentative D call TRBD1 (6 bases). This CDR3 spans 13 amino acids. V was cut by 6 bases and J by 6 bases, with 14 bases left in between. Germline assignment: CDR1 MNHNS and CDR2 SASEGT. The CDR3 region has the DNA TGTGCCAGCAGGAACCAAGGGACACCTGAAGCTTTCTTT. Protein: CASRNQGTPEAFF.

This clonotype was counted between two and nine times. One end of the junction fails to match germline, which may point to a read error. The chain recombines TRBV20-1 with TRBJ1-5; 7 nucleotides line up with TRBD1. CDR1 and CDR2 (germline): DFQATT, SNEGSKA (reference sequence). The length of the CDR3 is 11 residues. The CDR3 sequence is CSAREGAALNF. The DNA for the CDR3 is TGCAGTGCTAGGGAGGGGGCCGCCCTGAATTTT.

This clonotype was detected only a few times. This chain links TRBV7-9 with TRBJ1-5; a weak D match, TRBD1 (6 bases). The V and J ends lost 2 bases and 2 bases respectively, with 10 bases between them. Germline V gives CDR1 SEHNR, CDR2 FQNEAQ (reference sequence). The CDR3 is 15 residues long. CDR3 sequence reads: CASSLQGLGNQPQHF. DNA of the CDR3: TGTGCCAGCAGCTTACAGGGGCTCGGCAATCAGCCCCAGCATTTT.

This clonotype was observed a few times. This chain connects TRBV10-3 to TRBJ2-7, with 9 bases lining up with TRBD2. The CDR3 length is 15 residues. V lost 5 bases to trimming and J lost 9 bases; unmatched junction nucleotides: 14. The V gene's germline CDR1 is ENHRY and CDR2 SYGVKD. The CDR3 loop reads CAISPVAGEVTVQYF. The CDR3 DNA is TGTGCCATCAGTCCCGTAGCGGGAGAAGTCACGGTGCAGTACTTC.

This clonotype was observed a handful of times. The CDR3: CASSYWSATNEKLFF. DNA for the CDR3: TGTGCCAGCAGTTATTGGTCAGCAACTAATGAAAAACTGTTTTTT. The chain uses TRBV12-3 or TRBV12-4 and TRBJ1-4; D not resolved. V lost 4 bases, J lost 0 bases, and 9 bases lay in between. This CDR3 region has 15 residues.

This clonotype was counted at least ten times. The CDR3 is CASSLRGLATNTQYF. The CDR3 DNA follows: TGTGCCAGCAGTCTGAGGGGACTAGCGACTAATACGCAGTATTTT. J is TRBJ2-3 and V is TRBV28; 10 bases are a match to TRBD2. The CDR3 is made up of 15 amino acids. Germline trimming cut 5 bases from V and 7 bases from J; bases unmatched to any gene: 9. The germline CDR1 and CDR2 sequences are MDHEN and SYDVKM.

Here the CDR3 DNA reads TGCAGCGTTGAACGAGACTCCGCGGGGCAAACAGAGACCCAGTACTTC. Protein product: CSVERDSAGQTETQYF. This sequence joins TRBV29-1 and TRBJ2-5; maybe TRBD2 (6 bases). V was trimmed by 2 bases and J by 4 bases, leaving 20 bases between them. CDR1 and CDR2 (germline): SQVTM, ANQGSEA. This CDR3 comprises 16 residues.

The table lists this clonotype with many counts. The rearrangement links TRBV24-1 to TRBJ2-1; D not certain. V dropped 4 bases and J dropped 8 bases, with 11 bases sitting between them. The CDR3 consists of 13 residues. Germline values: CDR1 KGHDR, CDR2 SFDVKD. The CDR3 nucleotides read TGTGCCACCAGTGACCCCTCAACGGATGAGCAGTTCTTC. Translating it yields CATSDPSTDEQFF.